This TCR beta chain is from a study of blood T cells in healthy people across ages (dated by TCRdb to between 2014 and 2016). Background for the entire study: Template switching captured roughly one uniquely barcoded TCR beta cDNA molecule per two T cells in model experiments. Age-related changes in TCR beta repertoire diversity were measured in the study by deep sequencing normalized with unique cDNA molecular identifiers. Four age groups were formed from the donors: young (average approximately 16 years), middle-aged (just under 40), aged (roughly 56) and long-lived (less than 85). To avoid experimental bias, donors of different ages were spread randomly across the sequencing lanes. Using the same blood draw, the study looked at two additional independent replicas of 1 million unique cDNA reads for two donors, one aged 18 to 30 and the other aged 80 or older. The full study reports these points: Because the CMV infection status of the donors was unknown, age-related changes in expanded clonotypes may potentially have been confounded. Observed TCR beta diversity per million T cells fell roughly linearly with age, and a significant reduction was already apparent by age roughly 40. Compared with the aged group, the long-lived group had more naive CD4+ T cells, fewer expanded clones and increased TCR diversity, suggesting age selection. Estimates of total diversity based on one million sequenced T cells were considered lower bounds and underestimates. Since profiling was done on bulk unsorted PBMCs, naive and antigen-experienced compartments could not be conclusively compared. A strong correlation was found between observed TCR beta diversity and the percentage of naive T cells measured by flow cytometry.

Libraries were constructed by 5' RACE. TCRdb records Illumina HiSeq 2500 as the sequencer. The second PCR ran for about 7 to 11 cycles and used a J-beta primer mix along with a sample-barcoded 5' primer. A unique molecular identifier was introduced onto each TCR beta cDNA molecule by a template-switch 5' adaptor carrying 12 random nucleotides. Each sample yielded at least 2.5 million CDR3-containing paired-end reads. First-strand cDNA was synthesized from all RNA with the Mint cDNA synthesis kit, primed by a TRBC-specific oligonucleotide. All cDNA was treated with uracil-DNA glycosylase and then went through a first 18-cycle PCR with the universal primers M1SS and BC2_uni_R. In the paper's pipeline: For normalization, 1 million high-quality reads were randomly selected from each sample, with every read carrying a distinct molecular identifier. Instead of being binned into consensus sequences, reads that shared molecular identifiers were thrown out. MiTCR, run with a Q25 quality threshold and the strictest error-elimination algorithm, handled CDR3 identification, clonotype clustering and error correction. A nonparametric unseen species model using Euler transformation provided a lower-bound estimate of total TCR beta diversity. TCRdb reanalyzed the raw reads on its own, using fastp at Q25 for trimming and MiXCR for clone calling, and kept in-frame beta chains. All rows with the same CDR3 protein become a single entry with the most common DNA and genes. TCRdb, not the original authors, processed these V and J calls. Counted in this sample were about 730,000 distinct CDR3 sequences; roughly 44% of them appeared once. The ten largest make up 20% to 25% of the sample.

The CDR3 contains 12 residues, cysteine and phenylalanine counted. The CDR3 DNA has 36 bases and is translated from base 1. Based on the germline V gene, the CDR1 and CDR2 sequences are SQVTM and ANQGSEA. Germline trimming: 6 bases from V, 8 bases from J; junction bases outside gene matches: 7. Systemically healthy Caucasian individuals from Russia, 39 in total and aged about 6 to 90 years, were included as donors. Approximately 9.3 milliliters of peripheral blood were collected from each donor into EDTA-treated Vacutainer tubes. Ficoll-Paque density-gradient centrifugation was used to isolate PBMCs, with at least 6 million obtained per sample. Total RNA, at least 6 micrograms per sample, was extracted from PBMCs with Trizol reagent. The percentages of naive CD45RAhigh/CD27high T cells were determined by flow cytometry on a PBMC aliquot from every donor. Ten or more counts support this clonotype. It has no known antigen specificity. No base qualities exist here, and no much larger clone lies one base off it.

This receptor chain uses TRBV29-1 and TRBJ2-3, and 8 bases in between align with TRBD1. The clonotype comes from an older woman in good health. Material for sequencing was blood. At the DNA level, the sequence is TGCAGCGTGGACAGGGTCCGGCGTACGCAGTATTTT. It specifies CSVDRVRRTQYF.